This record covers a single T cell receptor beta chain. Additional DNA sequences in this sample encode the identical CDR3. This CDR3 is 13 amino acids long. V lost 6 bases and J 5 bases, leaving 10 bases between the germline ends. The data derive from a study of T cell responses to AZD1222 COVID-19 vaccine. The method was immunoSEQ multiplex PCR; TCRdb's version includes in-frame clones alone and lacks a portion of them. Seen here are around 120,000 clones, more than 65% observed once, and the top ten hold about 27%. The TCR sequence derives from an adult who received the AZD1222 COVID-19 vaccine. The specimen comprised peripheral blood, sampled 28 days after the second AZD1222 dose. The chain carries TRBV12-3 or TRBV12-4 and TRBJ1-4; D gene ambiguous. Here the CDR3 DNA reads TGTGCCAGCAGGCGAGGTGTAAATGAAAAACTGTTTTTT. It codes for CASRRGVNEKLFF.